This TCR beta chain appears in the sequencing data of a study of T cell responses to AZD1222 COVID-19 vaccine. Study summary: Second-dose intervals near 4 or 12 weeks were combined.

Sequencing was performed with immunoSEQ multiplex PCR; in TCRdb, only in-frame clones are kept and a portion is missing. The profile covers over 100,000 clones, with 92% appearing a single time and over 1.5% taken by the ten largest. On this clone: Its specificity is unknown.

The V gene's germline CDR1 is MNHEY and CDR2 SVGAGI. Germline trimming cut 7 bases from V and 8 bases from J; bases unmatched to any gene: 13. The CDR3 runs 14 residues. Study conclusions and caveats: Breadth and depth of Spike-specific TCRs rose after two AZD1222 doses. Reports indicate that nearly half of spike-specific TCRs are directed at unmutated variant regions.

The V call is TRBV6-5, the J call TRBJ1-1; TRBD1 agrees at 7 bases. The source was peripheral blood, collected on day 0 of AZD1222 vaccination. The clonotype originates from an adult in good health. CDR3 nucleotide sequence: TGTGCCAGCACCAAGACAGGGCCCGGGGGGGAAGCTTTCTTT. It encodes CASTKTGPGGEAFF.